These T cell receptor beta chains were read from a single sample in a study of blood T cell repertoires in COVID-19. Method: immunoSEQ multiplex PCR; TCRdb's copy keeps in-frame clones and lacks some. The sample shows roughly 200,000 clones, 75% to 80% of them seen only once. Sequencing was performed on peripheral blood. These receptors all come from a woman in her fifties or sixties with active or convalescent COVID-19. Each CDR3 is given with its conserved first and last residue. The D gene is left open where the match is weak. Where a row states a size, it is once, few, many or the class of an expanded clone; other rows omit it.

D | J | V | length | size | DNA | CDR3
TRBD1 | TRBJ1-2 | TRBV7-2 | 15 | . | TGTGCCAGCAGCTTAAACCCAGGGGGCGCGGTCGGCTACACCTTC | CASSLNPGGAVGYTF
TRBD1 | TRBJ1-5 | TRBV19 | 13 | once | TGTGCCAGCCAATACAGGGGAAATCAGCCCCAGCATTTT | CASQYRGNQPQHF
TRBD2 | TRBJ2-2 | TRBV24-1 | 18 | few | TGTGCCACCAGTGATCCCCCCAGCAGGGAGGGAGGTACCGGGGAGCTGTTTTTT | CATSDPPSREGGTGELFF
. | TRBJ1-3 | TRBV7-2 | 15 | . | TGTGCCAGCAGCTTAGCATACGGAGGTGGAAACACCATATATTTT | CASSLAYGGGNTIYF
. | TRBJ2-3 | TRBV5-1 | 15 | . | TGCGCCAGCACTCTTGCGGGGAGTTCGGCAGATACGCAGTATTTT | CASTLAGSSADTQYF
. | TRBJ2-7 | TRBV6-5 | 13 | . | TGTGCCAGCAGTTACTCACGGGTGTACGAGCAGTACTTC | CASSYSRVYEQYF
TRBD1 | TRBJ2-7 | TRBV15 | 15 | . | TGTGCCACCAGCACCAGGACAGGGAGCTCCTACGAGCAGTACTTC | CATSTRTGSSYEQYF
TRBD2 | TRBJ2-7 | TRBV4-2 | 18 | . | TGTGCCAGCAGCCAAGATCCCGCCTGGACTAGCGCTTCCTACGAGCAGTACTTC | CASSQDPAWTSASYEQYF
. | TRBJ2-7 | TRBV2 | 11 | . | TGTGCCAGCAGTTCGGAGGGCGAGCAGTACTTC | CASSSEGEQYF
. | TRBJ1-5 | TRBV27 | 15 | . | TGTGCCAGCAGTTTACGAGGAGATAGCAATCAGCCCCAGCATTTT | CASSLRGDSNQPQHF
. | TRBJ2-1 | TRBV6-2/TRBV6-3 | 13 | . | TGTGCCAGCAGTTATGGCCGCCGAGGTGAGCAGTTCTTC | CASSYGRRGEQFF
. | TRBJ1-1 | TRBV29-1 | 14 | . | TGCAGCGTTGCGGCGGGGGCAGGGGACACTGAAGCTTTCTTT | CSVAAGAGDTEAFF
. | TRBJ2-1 | TRBV6-2/TRBV6-3 | 13 | few | TGTGCCAGCAGTTACGGGCACAGAAGGGAGCAGTTCTTC | CASSYGHRREQFF
TRBD1 | TRBJ1-2 | TRBV2 | 14 | . | TGTGCCAGCAGTGGGGACAGGGACGGCTATGGCTACACCTTC | CASSGDRDGYGYTF
TRBD2 | TRBJ2-3 | TRBV7-3 | 15 | . | TGTGCCAGCGCCCGGGCGGGAGGGCCCACAGATACGCAGTATTTT | CASARAGGPTDTQYF
TRBD2 | TRBJ2-1 | TRBV18 | 15 | . | TGTGCCAGCTCACCAGGGCTAGCGGGGATTAATGAGCAGTTCTTC | CASSPGLAGINEQFF
TRBD1 | TRBJ1-5 | TRBV27 | 16 | once | TGTGCCAGCAGTTTTACGGGCAGGGGGGAAGGTCAGCCCCAGCATTTT | CASSFTGRGEGQPQHF
. | TRBJ1-5 | TRBV18 | 15 | . | TGTGCCAGCTCAGCGCCGGGGGGTCGCAATCAGCCCCAGCATTTT | CASSAPGGRNQPQHF
TRBD1 | TRBJ1-1 | TRBV20-1 | 14 | . | TGCAGTGCTAGTGACAGGGCGACAAACACTGAAGCTTTCTTT | CSASDRATNTEAFF
TRBD1 | TRBJ2-3 | TRBV11-3 | 14 | . | TGTGCCAGCAGCTCGGGACAGGGGTGGGATACGCAGTATTTT | CASSSGQGWDTQYF
TRBD1 | TRBJ2-7 | TRBV15 | 16 | . | TGTGCCACCAGCTCAGAGTTGGACAGGAACCCCTACGAGCAGTACTTC | CATSSELDRNPYEQYF
TRBD1 | TRBJ2-5 | TRBV9 | 15 | once | TGTGCCAGCAGCGTAACCGGGACAGGGCAAGAGACCCAGTACTTC | CASSVTGTGQETQYF
TRBD1 | TRBJ2-2 | TRBV5-6 | 18 | . | TGTGCCAGCAGCTTGGCCGGGACAGGGGGATCGGGAACCGGGGAGCTGTTTTTT | CASSLAGTGGSGTGELFF
. | TRBJ1-2 | TRBV14 | 14 | . | TGTGCCAGCAGCCAAGTGGGGGGTTACTATGGCTACACCTTC | CASSQVGGYYGYTF
TRBD2 | TRBJ2-3 | TRBV29-1 | 13 | . | TGCAGCGTTGGGGCGGGAGTGCAAGATACGCAGTATTTT | CSVGAGVQDTQYF
TRBD1 | TRBJ1-1 | TRBV5-1 | 16 | . | TGCGCCAGCAGCCAAAATAAACAGGGGGCTTGGACTGAAGCTTTCTTT | CASSQNKQGAWTEAFF
TRBD1 | TRBJ1-4 | TRBV11-2 | 12 | . | TGTGCCAGGGGGACAGACAATGAAAAACTGTTTTTT | CARGTDNEKLFF
TRBD2 | TRBJ2-7 | TRBV5-1 | 14 | . | TGCGCCAGCAGCTTGGCTGCGGGAGCTTGGGAGCAGTACTTC | CASSLAAGAWEQYF
. | TRBJ2-2 | TRBV4-3 | 15 | . | TGCGCCAGCAGCCAAGAGCCCGGGTATTCCGGGGAGCTGTTTTTT | CASSQEPGYSGELFF
. | TRBJ2-1 | TRBV25-1 | 13 | . | TGTGCCAGCAGTGATCCGAACAGGAATGAGCAGTTCTTC | CASSDPNRNEQFF
. | TRBJ1-1 | TRBV21-1 | 17 | . | TGTGCCAGCAGCAAAGCAACCTGGGACAGTAAGAACACTGAAGCTTTCTTT | CASSKATWDSKNTEAFF
TRBD2 | TRBJ2-5 | TRBV6-2/TRBV6-3 | 14 | . | TGTGCCAGCAGTTACACGGGGGGCCAAGAGACCCAGTACTTC | CASSYTGGQETQYF
TRBD1 | TRBJ1-2 | TRBV20-1 | 13 | . | TGCAGTGCCAGTACCGGGGACAGGGGAGGCTACACCTTC | CSASTGDRGGYTF
TRBD1 | TRBJ2-1 | TRBV30 | 14 | . | TGTGCCTTTTCCCGCGGACAGGGATACAATGAGCAGTTCTTC | CAFSRGQGYNEQFF
TRBD1 | TRBJ1-2 | TRBV12-3/TRBV12-4 | 13 | . | TGTGCCAGCGGACAGGGGGTGAGCTATGGCTACACCTTC | CASGQGVSYGYTF
TRBD1 | TRBJ2-2 | TRBV29-1 | 16 | . | TGCAGCGTTGGGGACAGGGAGCTAGCGAACACCGGGGAGCTGTTTTTT | CSVGDRELANTGELFF
. | TRBJ1-1 | TRBV7-3 | 13 | few | TGTGCCAGCAGCTTACAACACAACACTGAAGCTTTCTTT | CASSLQHNTEAFF
. | TRBJ1-2 | TRBV29-1 | 13 | . | TGCAGCGTCGGACCCAGGGGTCCCTACGGCTACACCTTC | CSVGPRGPYGYTF
. | TRBJ2-3 | TRBV10-3 | 14 | few | TGTGCCATCAGTTCGGGACTCCCCACTGATACGCAGTATTTT | CAISSGLPTDTQYF
. | TRBJ1-1 | TRBV5-5 | 13 | . | TGTGCCAGCAGCCCTAGGGGTAACACTGAAGCTTTCTTT | CASSPRGNTEAFF
TRBD2 | TRBJ2-7 | TRBV28 | 13 | . | TGTGCCAGCAAGGCTAGCGGGACCTACGAGCAGTACTTC | CASKASGTYEQYF
. | TRBJ2-2 | TRBV1 | 21 | . | TGCACCAGCAGCCCAGGGCGGCTAGCGGGGGCCCTGGGGGTTAACACCGGGGAGCTGTTTTTT | CTSSPGRLAGALGVNTGELFF
TRBD1 | TRBJ2-2 | TRBV6-5 | 16 | . | TGTGCCAGCAGTTACTCGGACAGGGCGGGCACCGGGGAGCTGTTTTTT | CASSYSDRAGTGELFF
. | TRBJ2-7 | TRBV7-2 | 14 | . | TGTGCCAGCAGCCCCGACAGCAGTTTCTACGAGCAGTACTTC | CASSPDSSFYEQYF
. | TRBJ1-5 | TRBV5-6 | 13 | . | TGTGCCAGCAGCTCCTATGGCAATCAGCCCCAGCATTTT | CASSSYGNQPQHF
TRBD1 | TRBJ2-1 | TRBV7-2 | 18 | . | TGTGCCAGCAGCTTTAGGCCTTCGGGACAGGGGACCTACAATGAGCAGTTCTTC | CASSFRPSGQGTYNEQFF